These 27 T cell receptor beta chains share one sample of origin, sequenced in a study of technical replicates of blood from four donors (dated by TCRdb to about 2017). The library was generated by the immunoSEQ multiplex PCR assay. TCRdb mirrors the immuneACCESS table, restricted to in-frame sequences. Some clones are absent from its copies; in checked studies, under half trace to an unresolved V gene, and the reason for the others is unknown. The sample table holds under 85,000 clones, of which approximately 96% were seen once. The leading ten clones occupy about 0.3% of the sample. Sequenced: T cells isolated from PBMCs. These receptors were collected from a human donor in good health.

The J gene is TRBJ2-7, the V gene TRBV5-1, with TRBD1 identical over 10 bases. The CDR3 has 14 amino acids. CDR1 is SGHRS and CDR2 is YFSETQ in the germline V gene. J gave up 3 bases and V 4 bases, and 4 bases lay outside the gene matches. The DNA of the CDR3 is TGCGCCAGCAGCAAGGGACAGGGGCTCTACGAGCAGTACTTC. Amino acid sequence: CASSKGQGLYEQYF.

The gene calls are TRBV14 and TRBJ2-4, with D possibly being TRBD1 (6 bases). This CDR3 has 13 amino acids. Germline assignment: CDR1 SGHDN and CDR2 FVKESK. V lost 3 bases, J lost 8 bases, and 11 bases lay in between. The CDR3 is CASSQGARHIQYF. The CDR3 region has the DNA TGTGCCAGCAGCCAGGGGGCTAGACACATTCAGTACTTC.

Here the CDR3 DNA reads TGTGCCAGCAGCTTCCAAGCGGGGAGCTCCTACAATGAGCAGTTCTTC. This translates into CASSFQAGSSYNEQFF. The chain has TRBV9 and TRBJ2-1, with TRBD2 matching 7 bases. The germline V gene has CDR1 SGDLS and CDR2 YYNGEE. V lost 4 bases, J lost 0 bases, and 7 bases stayed unmatched. This CDR3 region has 16 residues.

This chain joins TRBV10-2 and TRBJ2-5; 8 positions match TRBD1. Trimming took 3 bases from V and 3 from J; bases not matched to a gene: 3. Germline V gene lookup returns CDR1 WSHSY and CDR2 SAAADI. The CDR3 loop spans 14 amino acids. CDR3 sequence (DNA): TGCGCCAGCAGTGACAGGACAGGGAAAGAGACCCAGTACTTC. Amino acids: CASSDRTGKETQYF.

The V gene is TRBV7-3, the J gene TRBJ2-6, with 7 bases matching TRBD1. This CDR3 comprises 18 residues. From germline, CDR1 is SGHTA and CDR2 FQGTGA. V shed 1 base and J 0 bases; nucleotides not matched to a gene: 6. CDR3: CASSLNRGQVSGANVLTF. The CDR3 DNA reads TGTGCCAGCAGCTTAAATAGGGGGCAAGTCTCTGGGGCCAACGTCCTGACTTTC.

The rearrangement uses TRBV2 and TRBJ2-1, with 8 bases fitting TRBD2. Germline V gives CDR1 SNHLY, CDR2 FYNNEI. This CDR3 comprises 16 residues. After removal of 8 bases from V and 0 bases from J, the junction contained 9 bases not matched to a gene. In nucleotides, the CDR3 is TGTGCCAGCGGGGTCGAGCGGGAGAGCTCCTACAATGAGCAGTTCTTC. This codes for CASGVERESSYNEQFF.

This rearrangement joins TRBV4-2 to TRBJ1-2; a weak D match, TRBD1 (5 bases). The germline V and J ends were trimmed by 2 bases and 6 bases, with 16 bases remaining between them. In germline, CDR1 is LGHNA, CDR2 YNFKEQ. The CDR3 contains 15 residues. CDR3 loop: CASSQQGDYLNGYTF. CDR3 nucleotide sequence: TGTGCCAGCAGCCAACAGGGCGATTATCTAAATGGCTACACCTTC.

The chain combines TRBV7-3 with TRBJ2-1; 11 positions agree with TRBD2. Germline CDR1 is SGHTA and CDR2 is FQGTGA. This CDR3 spans 17 amino acids. V was pared by 3 bases and J by 7 bases, with 11 bases of the junction left unmatched. For the CDR3, the DNA is TGTGCCAGCAGCTTCTTAGCGGGAGGGCGCTGGGAGAATGAGCAGTTCTTC. It codes for CASSFLAGGRWENEQFF. Supplemented by reference TRBV7-3 and TRBJ2-1, the full variable domain reads GAGVSQTPSNKVTEKGKYVELRCDPISGHTALYWYRQSLGQGPEFLIYFQGTGAADDSGLPNDRFFAVRPEGSVSTLKIQRTERGDSAVYLCASSFLAGGRWENEQFFGPGTRLTVL.

The rearrangement joins TRBV14 to TRBJ2-7, with D perhaps matching TRBD2 (7 bases). The germline V and J ends were trimmed by 0 bases and 4 bases, with 16 bases remaining between them. The V gene's germline CDR1 is SGHDN and CDR2 FVKESK. This CDR3 is built from 16 residues. CDR3 in amino acids: CASSQDVGAGVYEQYF. DNA of the CDR3: TGTGCCAGCAGCCAAGATGTGGGGGCGGGAGTGTACGAGCAGTACTTC.

This sequence joins TRBV5-1 and TRBJ2-1; 8 bases agree with TRBD1. Germline assignment: CDR1 SGHRS and CDR2 YFSETQ. Trimming cost V 5 bases and J 3 bases; bases outside gene matches: 4. This CDR3 region has 14 residues. The DNA of the CDR3 is TGCGCCAGCAGTCCCGGGACAGGCTACAATGAGCAGTTCTTC. It translates to CASSPGTGYNEQFF. Full variable domain (rest looked up from reference TRBV5-1 and TRBJ2-1): KAGVTQTPRYLIKTRGQQVTLSCSPISGHRSVSWYQQTPGQGLQFLFEYFSETQRNKGNFPGRFSGRQFSNSRSEMNVSTLELGDSALYLCASSPGTGYNEQFFGPGTRLTVL.

V gene TRBV6-1 combines with J gene TRBJ1-2; 11 bases agree with TRBD1. Germline-derived CDR1 and CDR2 are MNHNS and SASEGT. V shed 9 bases, J shed 6 bases, and the junction held 3 bases outside the gene matches. The CDR3 extends over 12 amino acids. CDR3 region: CASWTGGDGYTF. The CDR3 DNA follows: TGTGCCAGTTGGACAGGGGGCGATGGCTACACCTTC.

The chain uses TRBV29-1 and TRBJ1-1, with unresolved D. Trimming pared 7 bases from V and 1 base from J, leaving 16 bases between. Germline CDR1 is SQVTM and CDR2 is ANQGSEA. This CDR3 contains 14 residues. CDR3 DNA sequence: TGCAGCGCCCTTAGCGGAGCATCGAACACTGAAGCTTTCTTT. Its protein is CSALSGASNTEAFF.

In DNA form, the CDR3 reads TGCGCCAGCAGCCTTAGCGGGATCTCCTACAATGAGCAGTTCTTC. Its translation is CASSLSGISYNEQFF. V and J are TRBV5-1 and TRBJ2-1, with 8 bases lining up with TRBD2. Germline-derived CDR1 and CDR2 are SGHRS and YFSETQ. This CDR3 is built from 15 residues. V shed 4 bases, J shed 0 bases, and the junction held 3 bases outside the gene matches.

This chain joins TRBV15 and TRBJ1-1; D is uncertain. V lost 3 bases, J lost 3 bases, and 8 bases lay in between. Germline V gives CDR1 LNHNV, CDR2 YYDKDF (reference sequence). The CDR3 contains 13 residues. The CDR3 nucleotides are TGTGCCACCAGCAGGAGGGTGGACACTGAAGCTTTCTTT. Translated, it gives CATSRRVDTEAFF. The variable domain in full, with the rest retrieved from reference TRBV15 and TRBJ1-1, is DAMVIQNPRYQVTQFGKPVTLSCSQTLNHNVMYWYQQKSSQAPKLLFHYYDKDFNNEADTPDNFQSRRPNTSFCFLDIRSPGLGDTAMYLCATSRRVDTEAFFGQGTRLTVV.

The chain carries TRBV4-1 and TRBJ2-7; D is perhaps TRBD2 (6 bases). V shed 4 bases and J shed 3 bases, with 19 bases lying between them. This CDR3 spans 16 amino acids. Germline CDR1 is MGHRA and CDR2 is YSYEKL. The CDR3, as DNA: TGCGCCAGCAGCCCAATAGGGATTTACGGGAGCTACGAGCAGTACTTC. This gives the protein CASSPIGIYGSYEQYF.

The chain is built from TRBV18 and TRBJ1-1; D call uncertain. V dropped 6 bases and J dropped 4 bases, with 12 bases sitting between them. This CDR3 contains 13 residues. Germline V gene data show CDR1 as KGHSH and CDR2 as LQKENI. CDR3 DNA: TGTGCCAGCTCGCTGAGTGGGAGCACTGAAGCTTTCTTT. It is translated as CASSLSGSTEAFF.

The chain joins TRBV27 to TRBJ1-5; TRBD1 matches at 11 bases. V shed 5 bases and J 6 bases; nucleotides not matched to a gene: 6. The CDR3 loop spans 15 amino acids. The V gene's germline CDR1 is MNHEY and CDR2 SMNVEV (reference sequence). In DNA form, the CDR3 reads TGTGCCAGCAGTCCGGACAGGGGGCAGGTTCAGCCCCAGCATTTT. It yields the protein CASSPDRGQVQPQHF.

The J gene is TRBJ2-7, the V gene TRBV7-2; 7 bases fit TRBD2. The germline gives CDR1 SGHTA, CDR2 FQGNSA. The CDR3 length is 15 residues. Losses at the gene ends were 5 bases for V and 3 bases for J; bases not matched to a gene: 10. The CDR3 protein is CASSAMLSGYYEQYF. The DNA of the CDR3 is TGTGCCAGCAGCGCAATGCTTAGCGGGTACTACGAGCAGTACTTC. Full variable domain (rest looked up from reference TRBV7-2 and TRBJ2-7): GAGVSQSPSNKVTEKGKDVELRCDPISGHTALYWYRQSLGQGLEFLIYFQGNSAPDKSGLPSDRFSAERTGGSVSTLTIQRTQQEDSAVYLCASSAMLSGYYEQYFGPGTRLTVT.

The V and J genes are TRBV6-1 and TRBJ1-5; D is perhaps TRBD1 (5 bases). This CDR3 has 13 residues. The V and J ends lost 7 bases and 7 bases respectively, with 14 bases between them. Germline CDR1 and CDR2: MNHNS and SASEGT. CDR3 loop: CASIGGSKQPQHF. The CDR3 nucleotides are TGTGCCAGCATCGGGGGTTCTAAGCAGCCCCAGCATTTT.

The chain is built from TRBV6-6 and TRBJ2-1, with unresolved D. This CDR3 comprises 12 residues. In germline, CDR1 is MNHNY, CDR2 SVGAGI (reference sequence). The ends were cut back, 7 bases at V and 6 bases at J, with 10 bases in the middle. This CDR3 is CASTGSLNEQFF. Written as DNA, the CDR3 is TGTGCCAGCACCGGGTCTCTCAATGAGCAGTTCTTC.

The chain uses TRBV5-3 and TRBJ2-3; D unresolved. TRBV5-3 is annotated as an ORF whose role is uncertain. There are 16 residues in the CDR3. V gave up 0 bases and J gave up 0 bases, with 11 bases separating them. Here the CDR3 reads CARSLEGPTSTDTQYF. For the CDR3, the DNA is TGTGCCAGAAGCTTGGAAGGCCCGACTAGCACAGATACGCAGTATTTT.

The V and J genes are TRBV4-1 and TRBJ2-2; D is undetermined. Trimming pared 1 base from V and 3 bases from J, leaving 12 bases between. The CDR3 length is 16 residues. Germline lookup yields CDR1 MGHRA and CDR2 YSYEKL. The CDR3 is CASSQVGGTYTGELFF. The CDR3 bases are TGCGCCAGCAGCCAAGTCGGCGGCACCTACACCGGGGAGCTGTTTTTT.

The table lists this clone with a count of one. This sample includes further DNA sequences coding for the same CDR3. The chain recombines TRBV5-1 with TRBJ2-7; 7 nucleotides agree with TRBD1. Germline lookup yields CDR1 SGHRS and CDR2 YFSETQ. This CDR3 is built from 13 residues. V was pared by 4 bases and J by 4 bases, with 5 bases of the junction left unmatched. The CDR3 region is CASSPGTAYEQYF. CDR3 nucleotide sequence: TGCGCCAGCAGCCCCGGGACAGCTTACGAGCAGTACTTC.

V usage is TRBV19 and J usage is TRBJ2-7; the D gene is possibly TRBD1 (5 bases). The germline V and J ends were trimmed by 3 bases and 1 base, with 10 bases remaining between them. Per germline, CDR1 LNHDA and CDR2 SQIVND (reference sequence). CDR3 length: 14 amino acids. Here the CDR3 reads CASSIYGASYEQYF. CDR3 nucleotides: TGTGCCAGTAGTATCTATGGGGCGTCCTACGAGCAGTACTTC.

This clone was counted a single time. This rearrangement joins TRBV28 to TRBJ1-3; unclear D gene. V lost 5 bases, J lost 0 bases, and 8 bases lay in between. The CDR3 consists of 14 residues. Germline assignment: CDR1 MDHEN and CDR2 SYDVKM. CDR3 nucleotides: TGTGCCAGCAGTGCGGGCCACTCTGGAAACACCATATATTTT. As protein: CASSAGHSGNTIYF.

The V call is TRBV15, the J call TRBJ1-4, with no clear D. The germline CDR1 and CDR2 sequences are LNHNV and YYDKDF (reference sequence). The CDR3 consists of 16 residues. V lost 1 base, J lost 0 bases, and 9 bases lay in between. The chain's CDR3 is CATSRGASATNEKLFF. In DNA form, the CDR3 reads TGTGCCACCAGCAGAGGGGCGTCTGCAACTAATGAAAAACTGTTTTTT.

The sample holds one count of this clone. CDR3 in amino acids: CASSLGLAGQETQYF. In DNA, the CDR3 is TGTGCCAGCAGCCTAGGACTAGCGGGGCAAGAGACCCAGTACTTC. The chain uses TRBV5-6 and TRBJ2-5; 12 nucleotides match TRBD2. The CDR3 is made up of 15 amino acids. V gave up 4 bases and J gave up 2 bases; unmatched junction bases: 3. The V gene's germline CDR1 is SGHDT and CDR2 YYEEEE.